This TCR beta chain was identified during a study of cytomegalovirus exposure and HLA in healthy donors (dated by TCRdb to 2016 to 2017). For the wider study: In an earlier analysis of fewer than 750 of the donors, about 260 Gb of sequence data and 90 million to 120 million unique TCR beta sequences from about 179 million T cells were reported. Approximately 300 gigabases of sequencing data and tens of millions of unique TCR sequences made up an early release that covered 500 to 700 HLA-typed donors. The genetic ancestry cluster associated with self-reported Caucasian donors included 70% to 85% of the approximately 410 genotyped donors. The study was designed to test whether signatures of past pathogen exposure could be identified by cataloging public T cell receptors. The study used immunosequencing to profile the T cell repertoires of under 700 subjects and linked those repertoires to cytomegalovirus serostatus. Along with the 666-subject first cohort, a separate validation cohort of some 130 different subjects was used. To predict cytomegalovirus infection status, the study brought together high-throughput TCR immunosequencing, statistical association of individual TCRs with disease status, and machine learning. To study patterns of TCR occurrence, a later analysis re-analyzed previously published TCR beta repertoires from around 670 donors and added high-resolution HLA genotyping. The later analysis used no new phenotypic data to find candidate immune exposures, relying instead on TCR beta sequences and their occurrence across donors. In an earlier analysis of over 550 of the donors, high-throughput TCR beta sequencing was used to judge whether each TCR beta V gene segment behaved as functional or pseudogenic. Donor age, sex, ethnicity and CMV serostatus were collected together with the repertoire data. In a later genetic analysis, genome-wide SNP genotypes for about 55% of the 666 donors were used, and that subset was treated as a discovery cohort. All discovery cohort repertoires had been generated on a single sequencing platform. Both class I and class II loci were covered by HLA typing, at four-digit resolution. The number of donors typed differed by locus, with roughly 620-630 for A, B, C, DRB1 and DQB1, over 500 for DQA1, 606 for DPA1, and around 430 for DPB1. Because of strong linkage in the cohort, a handful of DR-DQ haplotypes were treated as single units for association and clustering. Among 398 genotyped donors of the cohort, an average of approximately 240,000 unique TCR beta nucleotide sequences was sequenced per donor, of which about 19% were non-productive.

Beyond this particular receptor, the publication reports: In an earlier analysis of 587 of the donors, most TCR beta V segments were observed in productive rearrangements about 87% or about 30% of the time, broadly matching IMGT annotations. A further reported finding was that TCR beta sequences accurately predicted the HLA-A and HLA-B alleles for most subjects in the first cohort. In a later genetic analysis, a missense DCLRE1C variant was associated with V-gene and J-gene trimming of TCR beta chains, and the association was replicated in an independent cohort. Compared with equally common non-associated chains, HLA-associated TCR beta chains in a later analysis were more clonally expanded and had lower generation probabilities. The study listed 164 TCR beta chains as associated with cytomegalovirus. Across donors, most TCR sequences were observed very rarely, whereas some public TCRs were present in many individuals. The cohort was sequenced for TCR beta chains only, and without alpha or paired-chain data the features that could be detected were limited. Because some donors lacked HLA typing at each locus, the association tests relied only on the typed subset. In a later analysis, TCR association rates were found to vary across HLA loci, with the most associated TCRs seen for DRB1 alleles and the fewest for HLA-C alleles. The 87-base-pair reads could not distinguish some IMGT-functional V segments, including TRBV6-2 and TRBV6-3, so those segments were excluded. Assigning TCR associations to individual alleles was difficult when HLA alleles, especially DR and DQ, strongly co-occurred. Linkage disequilibrium might explain the correlated functional status among segregating V segments, but an unknown experimental factor could not be excluded. Immune exposure information for the cohort was limited to CMV serostatus. At a false discovery rate of 0.05, a later analysis linked 16,951 TCR beta sequences to specific HLA alleles. The sequencing pipeline was judged likely to have produced a cluster of highly shared sequence variants as a technical artifact. Cytomegalovirus status was reported to be diagnosed by the classifier with high specificity and sensitivity in both the original and validation cohorts. A later analysis reported that several top co-occurrence clusters appeared linked to parvovirus B19, influenza, CMV and Epstein-Barr virus. The authors suggested that the approach could potentially be generalized to other disease states and immunological phenotypes. Roughly uniform sequencing depth across donors was assumed in presence/absence analyses, although this assumption may not hold. According to a later genetic analysis, donors in an Asian-associated ancestry cluster had fewer N-insertions in productive TCRs than the roughly 660-donor mean. Three of the identified cytomegalovirus-associated TCR beta chains were confirmed in vitro to be specific for cytomegalovirus antigens. The earlier analysis of about 600 of the donors excluded roughly 17 rarely observed V segments, including chromosome 9 orphons, because counts were too low. Most CMV-associated TCR beta chains appeared to be HLA-restricted in a later analysis, and the HLA associations seemed to be driven largely by CMV exposure.

Concerning this clone itself: Its cognate antigen has yet to be identified. Per-base qualities were not stored, and no clone one base away is much larger.

The cohort was made up of around 720 healthy bone marrow donors. Cohort members were all nominally healthy when sampled, although unrecorded immune exposures were likely present. The donor tested CMV seronegative and was one of the 352 seronegative cohort members. Every donor gave a peripheral blood sample, and the peripheral blood mononuclear cells from that sample were used for TCR beta sequencing. Genomic DNA was extracted from the blood cell samples with the Qiagen DNeasy Blood Extraction Kit. From its cysteine to its phenylalanine, the CDR3 spans 18 amino acids. The read is trimmed to its CDR3 DNA, 54 bases read in frame from base 1. Taken from the germline V gene, the CDR1 and CDR2 loops are SGHRS and YFSETQ. V lost 5 bases and J lost 0 bases, and the count of bases not matched to a germline gene is 12. Library method: the immunoSEQ multiplex PCR assay. A mixture of 60 forward primers for TCR Vbeta segments and 13 reverse primers for TCR Jbeta segments was used in the multiplex PCR. The CDR3 region of rearranged TCR beta genes was amplified from genomic DNA by a multiplex PCR assay. The amplified TCR beta libraries were sequenced on the Illumina HiSeq System as 87-base-pair reads. As for how the authors treated the data: A later analysis tallied tens of millions of unique TCR beta chains across the 666 repertoires, and about 12 million of those chains were shared by two or more donors. To remove PCR and sequencing errors, raw reads were error-corrected and collapsed into unique sequences using a nearest-neighbor algorithm that merged closely related sequences. CDR3 sequences were aligned to IMGT reference sequences to assign V, D and J gene segments. For a sequence to be retained, a match of at least six nucleotides was required to both a V gene segment and a J gene segment. A rearrangement counted as productive if the CDR3 had no stop codons and remained in frame with V and J, and every other rearrangement counted as non-productive. CDR3 was defined by IMGT convention, running from the second conserved V-encoded cysteine to the conserved J-encoded phenylalanine. The earlier analysis of some 580 of the donors excluded any sequence lacking an unambiguous match to a single V gene segment. An earlier analysis of 587 of the donors called V segments functional above 56.7% productive rearrangements and segregating when the between-donor standard deviation exceeded 5%. To diagnose cytomegalovirus status from the catalog of TCR beta chain sequences, a statistical classification framework was built. V and J gene assignment, in a later analysis, came from comparing TCR nucleotide sequences with IMGT/GENE-DB human TR gene sequences. The TCRdist pipeline was used in a later analysis to assign CDR3 sequences and most-parsimonious VDJ recombination scenarios. In a later analysis, each TCR beta chain was defined by its CDR3 amino acid sequence together with its V-gene family, and reads without a unique V-gene family were excluded. To address suspected cross-contamination and a sequencing artifact, a later analysis removed 450 to 700 highly shared, low-generation-probability nucleotide sequences. In a later analysis, a clonal expansion index was calculated for each public chain from normalized within-repertoire ranks of inferred template counts. In a later analysis, generation probabilities were computed using a VDJ recombination model fitted to out-of-frame rearrangements, and the results were checked against IGoR. Hypergeometric tests were used in a later analysis to score TCR-TCR, TCR-HLA and TCR-CMV co-occurrence, with a repertoire-size bias correction applied to the TCR pairs. False discovery rates were estimated in a later analysis by permuting HLA or CMV assignments 20 times. In a later analysis, co-occurring TCRs were grouped using DBSCAN, and TCRdist sequence similarity was added for clustering within HLA-allele-positive subsets. Repertoires with fewer than 30,000 or more than 120,000 public chains were left out of co-occurrence clustering, as were about 5 repertoires with anomalous nucleotide sharing. The clones in this table, taken by TCRdb from immuneACCESS, are in-frame only. Not every clone is retained; where verified, under half of the shortfall comes from an unresolved V gene, and the cause of the rest is unknown. That table furnishes V, J and clone size, whereas the DNA furnished D and trimming. Across this sample there are around 150,000 clones, with 70% to 85% seen only once. Around 1.9% of the sample rests with the top ten.

This TCR was sampled from a man aged 35-49 years in good health and CMV-seronegative. The sequenced sample consisted of PBMCs. Recombination linked TRBV5-1 to TRBJ2-7, with 12 middle bases fitting TRBD2. The bases are TGCGCCAGCAGTCACGGACTAGCGGGAATCGGGAGCTCCTACGAGCAGTACTTC. It is translated as CASSHGLAGIGSSYEQYF.